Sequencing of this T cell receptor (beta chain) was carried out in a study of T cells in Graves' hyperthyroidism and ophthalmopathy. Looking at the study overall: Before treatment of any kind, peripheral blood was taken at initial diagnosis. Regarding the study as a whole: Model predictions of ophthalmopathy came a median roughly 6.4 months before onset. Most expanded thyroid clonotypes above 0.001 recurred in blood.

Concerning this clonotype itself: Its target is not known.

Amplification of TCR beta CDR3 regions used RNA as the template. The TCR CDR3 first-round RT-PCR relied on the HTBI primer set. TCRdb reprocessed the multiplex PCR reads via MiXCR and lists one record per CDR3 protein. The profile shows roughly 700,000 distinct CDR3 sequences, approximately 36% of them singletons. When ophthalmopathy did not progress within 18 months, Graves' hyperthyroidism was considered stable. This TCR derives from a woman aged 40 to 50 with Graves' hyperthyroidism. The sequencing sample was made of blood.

The CDR3 DNA is TGTGCCAGCAGTCGGGAGCCCTACGAGCAGTACTTC. Amino acids: CASSREPYEQYF. The rearrangement joins TRBV7-8 to TRBJ2-7; a possible D gene is TRBD2 (6 bases). Trimming took 6 bases from V and 2 from J, leaving 8 bases between them. Germline values: CDR1 SGHVS, CDR2 FQNEAQ. CDR3 length: 12 residues.